Each of the 28 T cell receptor beta chains below was sequenced from the same sample in a study of T cell repertoires in cytomegalovirus infection. One entry per CDR3 protein results from TCRdb running MiXCR on the reads. The repertoire holds 170,000 or so distinct CDR3 sequences, over 13% seen once, with 25% to 30% in the top ten. Material: PBMCs. These receptors all come from a human donor in good health (CMV status not recorded). Some clones in this sample may be carry-over from other donors' samples.

The V call is TRBV12-3 or TRBV12-4, the J call TRBJ1-2, with D possibly matching TRBD1 (6 bases). Trimming removed 5 bases from V and 9 bases from J, with 16 bases in between. The CDR3 consists of 13 residues. CDR3 coding DNA: TGTGCCAGCAGTCGGACAGACTCTATGCGCTACACCTTC. Translating gives CASSRTDSMRYTF.

The V call is TRBV11-3, the J call TRBJ1-1, with 11 bases fitting TRBD1. The length of the CDR3 is 15 residues. Germline CDR1 and CDR2: SGHNT and YENEEA. V lost 5 bases, J lost 2 bases, and 4 bases stayed unmatched. The CDR3 DNA reads as TGTGCCAGCAGCCCGGGACAGGGGGAAAACACTGAAGCTTTCTTT. It is translated as CASSPGQGENTEAFF.

This clonotype was recorded many times. This chain joins TRBV5-1 and TRBJ2-1; 12 positions agree with TRBD2. The trim removed 3 bases at V and 8 bases at J, leaving 6 bases unmatched. Germline CDR1 reads SGHRS; CDR2 reads YFSETQ. This CDR3 spans 15 amino acids. The CDR3 nucleotides read TGCGCCAGCAGCTCATGGACTAGCGGGGTCGATGAGCAGTTCTTC. This encodes CASSSWTSGVDEQFF.

This clonotype was recorded many times. The chain carries TRBV11-3 and TRBJ2-3; D is ambiguous. The CDR3 is made up of 14 amino acids. Germline V gene sequence: CDR1 SGHNT, CDR2 YENEEA. The V and J ends lost 3 bases and 0 bases respectively, with 7 bases between them. This CDR3 is CASSLTSSTDTQYF. CDR3 in DNA: TGTGCCAGCAGCTTGACTTCTAGCACAGATACGCAGTATTTT. Filled out from reference TRBV11-3 and TRBJ2-3, the complete variable domain reads EAGVVQSPRYKIIEKKQPVAFWCNPISGHNTLYWYLQNLGQGPELLIRYENEEAVDDSQLPKDRFSAERLKGVDSTLKIQPAELGDSAVYLCASSLTSSTDTQYFGPGTRLTVL.

The chain links TRBV6-1 to TRBJ2-3; D not certain. The germline gives CDR1 MNHNS, CDR2 SASEGT. The V and J ends lost 7 bases and 3 bases respectively, with 8 bases between them. CDR3 length: 12 amino acids. CDR3 protein: CASTSTTDTQYF. CDR3 DNA sequence: TGTGCCAGCACCTCCACGACAGATACGCAGTATTTT.

This clonotype has a handful of counts. The chain joins TRBV5-6 to TRBJ2-1; TRBD1 aligns across 7 bases. This CDR3 contains 13 residues. After removal of 4 bases from V and 10 bases from J, the junction contained 8 bases not matched to a gene. Per germline, CDR1 SGHDT and CDR2 YYEEEE. Here the CDR3 DNA reads TGTGCCAGCAGCCTTCTGGGGACAGCGGAGCAGTTCTTC. It specifies CASSLLGTAEQFF.

This clonotype was picked up a small number of times. The chain couples TRBV20-1 to TRBJ1-1; D possibly corresponds to TRBD1 (5 bases). Germline CDR1 reads DFQATT; CDR2 reads SNEGSKA (reference sequence). This CDR3 contains 12 residues. CDR3 in DNA: TGCAGGATAAGGGGTTTGGACACTGAAGCTTTCTTT. This gives the protein CRIRGLDTEAFF.

This rearrangement joins TRBV6-1 to TRBJ1-1, with D possibly matching TRBD1 (5 bases). The germline CDR1 and CDR2 sequences are MNHNS and SASEGT. With 5 bases removed from V and 5 bases from J, the gap between germline ends came to 12 bases. This CDR3 spans 13 amino acids. The CDR3 protein is CASSYRRGTEAFF. DNA of the CDR3: TGTGCCAGCAGTTACAGGCGAGGAACTGAAGCTTTCTTT.

This chain joins TRBV28 and TRBJ2-5, with D unresolved. The V gene lost 3 bases and the J gene lost 9 bases, with 8 bases spanning the gap. This CDR3 has 11 residues. Germline CDR1 and CDR2: MDHEN and SYDVKM. The CDR3 is CASSFLWAQYF. The CDR3 DNA is TGTGCCAGCAGTTTTTTGTGGGCCCAGTACTTC.

In the case of this clonotype: This may be a read error, as it is one base from a much larger clone. V gene TRBV6-8 combines with J gene TRBJ2-7; D is ambiguous. CDR3 length: 11 residues. V was shortened by 6 bases and J by 2 bases, with 5 bases between the two germline ends. CDR1 and CDR2 (germline): MNHGY, SAAAGT. Here the CDR3 DNA reads TGTGCCAGCAGCAATACCTACGAGCAGTACTTC. Translating gives CASSNTYEQYF.

The chain uses TRBV30 and TRBJ2-1, with D uncertain. Germline loops: CDR1 GTSNPN, CDR2 SVGIG (reference sequence). V lost 2 bases and J 10 bases, leaving 15 bases between the germline ends. The CDR3 consists of 13 residues. The chain's CDR3 is CAWSPASFGEQFF. The DNA for the CDR3 is TGTGCCTGGAGTCCCGCCTCCTTCGGAGAGCAGTTCTTC. Full variable domain (missing parts from reference TRBV30 and TRBJ2-1): SQTIHQWPATLVQPVGSPLSLECTVEGTSNPNLYWYRQAAGRGLQLLFYSVGIGQISSEVPQNLSASRPQDRQFILSSKKLLLSDSGFYLCAWSPASFGEQFFGPGTRLTVL.

This clonotype was seen repeatedly, ten times or more. This chain uses TRBV24-1 with TRBJ1-5; D gene unclear. The CDR3 is 14 residues long. CDR1 is KGHDR and CDR2 is SFDVKD in the germline V gene. Trimming removed 5 bases at V and 3 bases at J, with 10 bases between. CDR3 DNA sequence: TGTGCCACCAGTGCCCGGACGTCCAATCAGCCCCAGCATTTT. Encoded protein: CATSARTSNQPQHF.

This clonotype was counted many times. The rearrangement uses TRBV29-1 and TRBJ2-1; TRBD1 aligns across 9 bases. The CDR3 sequence is 13 residues long. The V gene's germline CDR1 is SQVTM and CDR2 ANQGSEA. Trimming at V came to 6 bases and at J to 9 bases, leaving 9 bases not matched to a gene. Here the CDR3 reads CSVRTGVRGEQFF. In DNA, the CDR3 is TGCAGCGTCCGGACAGGGGTGCGAGGTGAGCAGTTCTTC.

Regarding this clonotype: This sequence may be a read error, since a much larger clone differs from it by one base. V and J are TRBV14 and TRBJ2-4, with a tentative D call TRBD2 (5 bases). V shed 0 bases and J shed 8 bases, with 11 bases lying between them. The CDR3 contains 14 residues. Germline V gene lookup returns CDR1 SGHDN and CDR2 FVKESK. The CDR3 reads CASSQELPRDIQYF. The CDR3, as DNA: TGTGCCAGCAGCCAAGAACTACCGAGGGACATTCAGTACTTC.

This clonotype was seen ten or more times. The chain couples TRBV7-6 to TRBJ1-4; 7 bases are a match to TRBD1. CDR1 is SGHVS, CDR2 FNYEAQ, per germline. The V gene end was trimmed by 1 base and the J gene end by 6 bases; junction bases not matched to a gene: 5. The CDR3 is 15 residues long. The CDR3, as DNA: TGTGCCAGCAGCTTAGAAATAGGGGGCGATGAAAAACTGTTTTTT. This encodes CASSLEIGGDEKLFF.

The V call is TRBV7-9, the J call TRBJ2-5; D gene ambiguous. Deletions cut 1 base from V and 1 base from J, with 7 bases between. This CDR3 contains 14 residues. Germline CDR1 SEHNR, CDR2 FQNEAQ (reference sequence). In DNA form, the CDR3 reads TGTGCCAGCAGCTTAGGCCTACCCCAAGAGACCCAGTACTTC. Translating gives CASSLGLPQETQYF.

V and J are TRBV5-5 and TRBJ2-5; D remains ambiguous. This CDR3 is 14 amino acids long. The V gene lost 4 bases and the J gene lost 2 bases, with 12 bases spanning the gap. Germline V gives CDR1 SGHKS, CDR2 YYEKEE (reference sequence). For the CDR3, the DNA is TGTGCCAGCAGCCCGACGGACCGACAAGAGACCCAGTACTTC. Protein: CASSPTDRQETQYF.

The J gene is TRBJ2-6, the V gene TRBV6-2 or TRBV6-3; D is possibly TRBD1 or TRBD2 (5 bases each). The CDR3 is 14 residues long. The V and J ends lost 8 bases and 12 bases respectively, with 20 bases between them. The germline V gene has CDR1 MNHEY and CDR2 SVGEGT. The CDR3 is CASPPPGPSVVLTF. The CDR3, as DNA: TGTGCCAGCCCCCCGCCGGGGCCATCCGTCGTCCTGACTTTC.

This clonotype was recorded at least ten times. The chain carries TRBV28 and TRBJ2-3; D perhaps matches TRBD1 (5 bases). CDR1 and CDR2 from the germline V gene are MDHEN and SYDVKM. V dropped 3 bases and J dropped 4 bases, with 11 bases sitting between them. This CDR3 region has 14 residues. The CDR3: CASSLGLSPDTQYF. The CDR3 DNA is TGTGCCAGCAGTTTGGGGCTATCCCCAGATACGCAGTATTTT. The variable domain in full, with the rest retrieved from reference TRBV28 and TRBJ2-3, is DVKVTQSSRYLVKRTGEKVFLECVQDMDHENMFWYRQDPGLGLRLIYFSYDVKMKEKGDIPEGYSVSREKKERFSLILESASTNQTSMYLCASSLGLSPDTQYFGPGTRLTVL.

CDR3 bases: TGTGCCAGCAGTGAATTGAGGACGACTAGCGGGGACACCGGGGAGCTGTTTTTT. It is translated as CASSELRTTSGDTGELFF. The gene calls are TRBV25-1 and TRBJ2-2; 11 bases fit TRBD2. Germline CDR1 reads MGHDK; CDR2 reads SYGVNS. Germline trimming cut 1 base from V and 3 bases from J; bases unmatched to any gene: 7. This CDR3 has 18 residues. The variable domain in full, with the rest retrieved from reference TRBV25-1 and TRBJ2-2, is EADIYQTPRYLVIGTGKKITLECSQTMGHDKMYWYQQDPGMELHLIHYSYGVNSTEKGDLSSESTVSRIRTEHFPLTLESARPSHTSQYLCASSELRTTSGDTGELFFGEGSRLTVL.

J is TRBJ2-1 and V is TRBV5-6; 12 bases are shared with TRBD2. The CDR3 extends over 15 amino acids. The germline gives CDR1 SGHDT, CDR2 YYEEEE. J was trimmed by 2 bases and V by 4 bases; bases with no gene match: 1. In nucleotides, the CDR3 is TGTGCCAGCAGCCGACTAGCGGGAGCCTACAATGAGCAGTTCTTC. This codes for CASSRLAGAYNEQFF.

This clonotype has only a few counts. V gene TRBV7-9 combines with J gene TRBJ2-5; no clear D gene. This CDR3 spans 12 amino acids. Germline CDR1 and CDR2: SEHNR and FQNEAQ (reference sequence). Trimming stripped 9 bases from V and 6 bases from J, with 14 bases between. CDR3 nucleotide sequence: TGTGCCAGTCTCGGAAGGAGAAAGACCCAGTACTTC. Residues: CASLGRRKTQYF.

This clonotype was seen a handful of times. The chain uses TRBV20-1 and TRBJ2-1, with 7 bases aligning to TRBD1. The CDR3 loop spans 15 amino acids. The germline V gene has CDR1 DFQATT and CDR2 SNEGSKA (reference sequence). V trimming: 3 bases; J trimming: 7 bases; junction bases outside the gene matches: 12. In nucleotides, the CDR3 is TGCAGTGCTAGGTTCGTCGCGACAGGGCGGAATGAGCAGTTCTTC. Protein sequence: CSARFVATGRNEQFF.

The chain recombines TRBV29-1 with TRBJ2-7; 7 bases are a match to TRBD1. The V and J ends lost 4 bases and 1 base, in that order; junction bases with no gene match: 4. The CDR3 has 13 residues. Per the germline V gene, CDR1 is SQVTM and CDR2 is ANQGSEA. The CDR3 region has the DNA TGCAGCGTTGGGACAGGTGCGTCCTACGAGCAGTACTTC. Protein sequence: CSVGTGASYEQYF.

A few counts support this clonotype. The rearrangement uses TRBV28 and TRBJ1-5, with D hard to call. Trimming pared 1 base from V and 4 bases from J, leaving 14 bases between. The CDR3 loop spans 16 amino acids. CDR1 and CDR2 from the germline V gene are MDHEN and SYDVKM. The CDR3 region is CASSLYVEPPNQPQHF. The CDR3, as DNA: TGTGCCAGCAGTTTATATGTCGAGCCCCCTAATCAGCCCCAGCATTTT.

Ten or more counts support this clonotype. The chain combines TRBV6-2 or TRBV6-3 with TRBJ2-1, with TRBD2 matching 10 bases. The CDR3 length is 16 residues. Trimming at V came to 3 bases and at J to 0 bases, leaving 2 bases not matched to a gene. CDR1 is MNHEY, CDR2 SVGEGT, per germline. The chain's CDR3 is CASSYTSGASYNEQFF. CDR3 in DNA: TGTGCCAGCAGTTATACTAGCGGGGCCTCCTACAATGAGCAGTTCTTC.

This clonotype was counted between two and nine times. V and J are TRBV6-2 or TRBV6-3 and TRBJ1-1; tentatively, D is TRBD1 (6 bases). The CDR3 covers 14 residues. CDR1 and CDR2 (germline): MNHEY, SVGEGT. Trimming removed 0 bases at V and 1 base at J, with 6 bases between. The CDR3 spells CASSYSTGNTEAFF. CDR3 nucleotide sequence: TGTGCCAGCAGTTACTCGACAGGGAACACTGAAGCTTTCTTT.

This clonotype was detected ten times or more. The J gene is TRBJ1-1, the V gene TRBV20-1; a weak D match, TRBD1 (5 bases). CDR3 length: 15 residues. V lost 0 bases and J lost 1, with 12 bases in between. Germline V gene data show CDR1 as DFQATT and CDR2 as SNEGSKA (reference sequence). This CDR3 reads CSARDKTVSNTEAFF. The CDR3 bases are TGCAGTGCTAGAGATAAGACAGTCTCGAACACTGAAGCTTTCTTT.